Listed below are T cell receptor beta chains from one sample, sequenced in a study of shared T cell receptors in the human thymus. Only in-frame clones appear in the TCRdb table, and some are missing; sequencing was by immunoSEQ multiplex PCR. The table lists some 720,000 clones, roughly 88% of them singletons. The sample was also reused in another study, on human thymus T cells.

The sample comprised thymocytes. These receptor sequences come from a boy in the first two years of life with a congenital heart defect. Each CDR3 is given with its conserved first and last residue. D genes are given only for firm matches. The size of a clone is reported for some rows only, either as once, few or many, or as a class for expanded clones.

cdr3_nt: TGCGCCAGCAGCTTGGCCCCGGGGACTCCGAGCTCCTACAATGAGCAGTTCTTC
cdr3_aa: CASSLAPGTPSSYNEQFF
clone_size: NA
v_call: TRBV5-1
d_call: NA
j_call: TRBJ2-1

cdr3_nt: TGTGCCAGCAGCAGGTCCCACAGGGAATCCTACGAGCAGTACTTC
cdr3_aa: CASSRSHRESYEQYF
clone_size: NA
v_call: TRBV7-6
d_call: NA
j_call: TRBJ2-7

cdr3_nt: TGTGCCAGCAGAAACCTCGACAGGGTTTTTGGAGCTTTCTTT
cdr3_aa: CASRNLDRVFGAFF
clone_size: NA
v_call: TRBV6-5
d_call: TRBD1
j_call: TRBJ1-1

cdr3_nt: TGTGCCAGCAGCTTCCGGACTAGCGGGATAAAACGACAAGAGACCCAGTACTTC
cdr3_aa: CASSFRTSGIKRQETQYF
clone_size: once
v_call: TRBV7-2
d_call: TRBD2
j_call: TRBJ2-5

cdr3_nt: TGCGCCAGCAGCTTGTCGTTTTTTTCTGGGGCCAACGTCCTGACTTTC
cdr3_aa: CASSLSFFSGANVLTF
clone_size: NA
v_call: TRBV5-1
d_call: NA
j_call: TRBJ2-6

cdr3_nt: TGTGCCAGCAGCCAAGAAAGTCCAAGACAGGGGGCGAAGTTCCGCACAGATACGCAGTATTTT
cdr3_aa: CASSQESPRQGAKFRTDTQYF
clone_size: NA
v_call: TRBV14
d_call: TRBD1
j_call: TRBJ2-3

cdr3_nt: TGTGCCAGCAGCCTCGGCCCGGGAGGCCTTGGGGAGCAGTACTTC
cdr3_aa: CASSLGPGGLGEQYF
clone_size: NA
v_call: TRBV5-8
d_call: TRBD2
j_call: TRBJ2-7

cdr3_nt: TGTGCCAGCAGCATACAGGGGGCTTCCTCCTACGAGCAGTACTTC
cdr3_aa: CASSIQGASSYEQYF
clone_size: NA
v_call: TRBV21-1
d_call: NA
j_call: TRBJ2-7

cdr3_nt: TGTGCCAGCAGTTTTGCGACAGGTGAAGCTTTCTTT
cdr3_aa: CASSFATGEAFF
clone_size: NA
v_call: TRBV28
d_call: NA
j_call: TRBJ1-1

cdr3_nt: TGTGCCAGTAGTCTCCGGGACTTCGACAATGAGCAGTTCTTC
cdr3_aa: CASSLRDFDNEQFF
clone_size: NA
v_call: TRBV19
d_call: NA
j_call: TRBJ2-1

cdr3_nt: TGTGCCAGCAGCCGCCCGAACCGGGACAGTGCGAATGAAAAACTGTTTTTT
cdr3_aa: CASSRPNRDSANEKLFF
clone_size: NA
v_call: TRBV7-2
d_call: TRBD1
j_call: TRBJ1-4

cdr3_nt: TGCGCCAGCAGCCAAGGAGGACGAGTAGGCCTCCTAAGGGGAGAGACCCAGTACTTC
cdr3_aa: CASSQGGRVGLLRGETQYF
clone_size: NA
v_call: TRBV4-3
d_call: NA
j_call: TRBJ2-5

cdr3_nt: TGCGCCAGCAGTGATAAAGGAGGGACTAGCGGGAGTATCACAGATACGCAGTATTTT
cdr3_aa: CASSDKGGTSGSITDTQYF
clone_size: NA
v_call: TRBV10-1
d_call: TRBD2
j_call: TRBJ2-3

cdr3_nt: TGTGCCAGCAGCCCGACCAGAGCGGATACGCAGTATTTT
cdr3_aa: CASSPTRADTQYF
clone_size: NA
v_call: TRBV7-2
d_call: NA
j_call: TRBJ2-3

cdr3_nt: TGCGCCACCGGACTAGCAGCGGAAGAGCAGTACTTC
cdr3_aa: CATGLAAEEQYF
clone_size: NA
v_call: TRBV10-1
d_call: TRBD2
j_call: TRBJ2-7

cdr3_nt: TGTGCCAGCAGCTTGATACGGGGGGTAGGCACTGAAGCTTTCTTT
cdr3_aa: CASSLIRGVGTEAFF
clone_size: NA
v_call: TRBV5-8
d_call: NA
j_call: TRBJ1-1

cdr3_nt: TGTGCCAGCAGCTCCCTCCCGATCCTCCTCGGGGATACTGAAGCTTTCTTT
cdr3_aa: CASSSLPILLGDTEAFF
clone_size: NA
v_call: TRBV7-4
d_call: NA
j_call: TRBJ1-1

cdr3_nt: TGTGCCAGCAGCTTAGAGGGGACAGGGAGGAAAAATGAGCAGTTCTTC
cdr3_aa: CASSLEGTGRKNEQFF
clone_size: NA
v_call: TRBV7-9
d_call: TRBD1
j_call: TRBJ2-1

cdr3_nt: TGCGCCAGCAGCCTCGGACAGGGGCATCAGCCCCAGCATTTT
cdr3_aa: CASSLGQGHQPQHF
clone_size: NA
v_call: TRBV4-1
d_call: TRBD1
j_call: TRBJ1-5

cdr3_nt: TGTGCCAGCAGCCCGTTTCGGGAGCTCCACAATGAGCAGTTCTTC
cdr3_aa: CASSPFRELHNEQFF
clone_size: NA
v_call: TRBV4-2
d_call: NA
j_call: TRBJ2-1

cdr3_nt: TGTGCCAGCAGTTCACAACTAAAGCGGGAGGGATACGAGCAGTACTTC
cdr3_aa: CASSSQLKREGYEQYF
clone_size: NA
v_call: TRBV27
d_call: TRBD2
j_call: TRBJ2-7

cdr3_nt: TGTGCCAGCAGCAAAGTAGCGGGACCCTACGAGCAGTACTTC
cdr3_aa: CASSKVAGPYEQYF
clone_size: NA
v_call: TRBV7-6
d_call: TRBD2
j_call: TRBJ2-7

cdr3_nt: TGTGCCAACCAGCGGCGGAAGGCGCGGGACACCGGGGAGCTGTTTTTT
cdr3_aa: CANQRRKARDTGELFF
clone_size: NA
v_call: TRBV27
d_call: NA
j_call: TRBJ2-2

cdr3_nt: TGTGCCACCAGCAGAGATCCCGGGGGAAGCTCCTACAATGAGCAGTTCTTC
cdr3_aa: CATSRDPGGSSYNEQFF
clone_size: NA
v_call: TRBV15
d_call: NA
j_call: TRBJ2-1

cdr3_nt: TGTGCCAGCAGTCCCCCCTCGCGGGAGACCCAAGAGACCCAGTACTTC
cdr3_aa: CASSPPSRETQETQYF
clone_size: NA
v_call: TRBV28
d_call: TRBD2
j_call: TRBJ2-5

cdr3_nt: TGTGCCAGCAGCCCCCGGGACCGCGGGATTGGTATACATACGCAGTATTTT
cdr3_aa: CASSPRDRGIGIHTQYF
clone_size: NA
v_call: TRBV11-2
d_call: NA
j_call: TRBJ2-3

cdr3_nt: TGTGCCAGCAGCTTGAGGTCCGGGAACACTGAAGCTTTCTTT
cdr3_aa: CASSLRSGNTEAFF
clone_size: NA
v_call: TRBV7-6
d_call: NA
j_call: TRBJ1-1

cdr3_nt: TGTGCCAGCAGCCCCTTCGGGGGAGACTATGGCTACACCTTC
cdr3_aa: CASSPFGGDYGYTF
clone_size: NA
v_call: TRBV27
d_call: NA
j_call: TRBJ1-2

cdr3_nt: TGCAGCGTTGAAGGGGCGGGGGAAAAGGTTGAAGCTTTCTTT
cdr3_aa: CSVEGAGEKVEAFF
clone_size: NA
v_call: TRBV29-1
d_call: NA
j_call: TRBJ1-1

cdr3_nt: TGTGCTAGTGGTTTACAGGGGGGCACAGATACGCAGTATTTT
cdr3_aa: CASGLQGGTDTQYF
clone_size: NA
v_call: TRBV12-5
d_call: TRBD1
j_call: TRBJ2-3

cdr3_nt: TGCGCCAGCCGGGAACAGGGAGCGGATCGCTACACCTTC
cdr3_aa: CASREQGADRYTF
clone_size: NA
v_call: TRBV5-1
d_call: NA
j_call: TRBJ1-2